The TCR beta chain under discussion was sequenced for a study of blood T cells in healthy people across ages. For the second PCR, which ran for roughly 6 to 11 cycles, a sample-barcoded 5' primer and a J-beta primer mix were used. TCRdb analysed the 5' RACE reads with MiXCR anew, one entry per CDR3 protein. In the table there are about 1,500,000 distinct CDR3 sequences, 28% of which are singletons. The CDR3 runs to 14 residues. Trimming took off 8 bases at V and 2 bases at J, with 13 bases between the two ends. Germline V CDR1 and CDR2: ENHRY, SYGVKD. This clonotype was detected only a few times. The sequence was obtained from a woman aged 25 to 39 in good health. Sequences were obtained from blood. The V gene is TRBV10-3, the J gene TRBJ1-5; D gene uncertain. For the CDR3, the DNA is TGTGCCATCCTGAGCAATGGCCGCAATCAGCCCCAGCATTTT. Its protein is CAILSNGRNQPQHF.